This TCR beta chain originates from a study of T cell responses to AZD1222 COVID-19 vaccine. Regarding the study as a whole: Nearly half of unique spike-specific TCRs reportedly avoided B.1.351 and B.1.1.7 mutated regions. Repertoires in all cases were sampled only once the peak T cell response had passed. Spike-specific TCR breadth and depth were elevated following two AZD1222 doses.

Germline loops: CDR1 SGHRS, CDR2 YFSETQ. This CDR3 contains 12 residues. The V end lost 1 base, the J end lost 5 bases, and 7 bases lay between the germline ends. As for this clone: Its antigen remains unidentified.

Sequencing was performed with immunoSEQ multiplex PCR; in TCRdb, only in-frame clones are kept and a portion is missing. The data show some 78,000 clones, with 83% seen just once and under 1.5% held by the top ten. Second-dose groups at about 4 or about 12 weeks were pooled. The receptor comes from an adult who received the AZD1222 COVID-19 vaccine. This chain links TRBV5-1 with TRBJ2-7; a weak D match, TRBD2 (5 bases). Material: peripheral blood, obtained 28 days after the second AZD1222 dose. CDR3 bases: TGCGCCAGCAGCTTGTACGGGAACGAGCAGTACTTC. Its protein product is CASSLYGNEQYF.